This T cell receptor (beta chain) was retrieved from a study of CD8 T cells in ankylosing spondylitis. Whole-study results and caveats: Disease-linked clones reportedly showed significant enrichment in matched ankylosing spondylitis synovial fluid. What appeared characteristic of ankylosing spondylitis blood was a TCR beta motif of under 10 highly homologous variants. Previous work reported some of these motif variants in the synovial fluid and blood of reactive arthritis.

Using quantitative 5'-RACE with molecular barcodes, the authors made TCR beta libraries. TCRdb passed the 5' RACE reads through MiXCR, listing each CDR3 protein once. This sample has around 150,000 distinct CDR3 sequences, with approximately 48% found just once. The germline CDR1 and CDR2 sequences are SGHAT and FQNNGV. V was cut by 1 base and J by 5 bases, with 12 bases left in between. CDR3 size: 14 residues. Regarding this clonotype: Its specificity is unknown.

Sequenced: synovial fluid, either unsorted or a sorted T cell fraction (not recorded which). The rearrangement uses TRBV11-2 and TRBJ2-7; no definite D call. This TCR was recovered from a male donor with ankylosing spondylitis. As DNA, the CDR3 is TGTGCCAGCAGCTTAGGGTCTAGTTTCGACGAGCAGTACTTC. Its protein product is CASSLGSSFDEQYF. The full variable domain, its missing parts supplied by reference TRBV11-2 and TRBJ2-7, is EAGVAQSPRYKIIEKRQSVAFWCNPISGHATLYWYQQILGQGPKLLIQFQNNGVVDDSQLPKDRFSAERLKGVDSTLKIQPAKLEDSAVYLCASSLGSSFDEQYFGPGTRLTVT.